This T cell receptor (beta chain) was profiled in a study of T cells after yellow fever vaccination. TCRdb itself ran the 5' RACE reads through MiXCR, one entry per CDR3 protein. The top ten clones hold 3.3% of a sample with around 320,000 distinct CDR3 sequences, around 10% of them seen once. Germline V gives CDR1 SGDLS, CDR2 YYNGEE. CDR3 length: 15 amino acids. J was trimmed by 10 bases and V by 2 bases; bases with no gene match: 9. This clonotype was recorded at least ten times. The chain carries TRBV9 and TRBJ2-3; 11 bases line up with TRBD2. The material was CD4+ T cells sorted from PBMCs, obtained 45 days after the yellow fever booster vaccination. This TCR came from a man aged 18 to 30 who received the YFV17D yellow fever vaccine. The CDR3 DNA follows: TGTGCCAGCAGCGTGGCGCTAGCGGGGGGAGAGTCGCAGTATTTT. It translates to CASSVALAGGESQYF. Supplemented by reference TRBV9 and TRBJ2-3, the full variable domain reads DSGVTQTPKHLITATGQRVTLRCSPRSGDLSVYWYQQSLDQGLQFLIQYYNGEERAKGNILERFSAQQFPDLHSELNLSSLELGDSALYFCASSVALAGGESQYFGPGTRLTVL.